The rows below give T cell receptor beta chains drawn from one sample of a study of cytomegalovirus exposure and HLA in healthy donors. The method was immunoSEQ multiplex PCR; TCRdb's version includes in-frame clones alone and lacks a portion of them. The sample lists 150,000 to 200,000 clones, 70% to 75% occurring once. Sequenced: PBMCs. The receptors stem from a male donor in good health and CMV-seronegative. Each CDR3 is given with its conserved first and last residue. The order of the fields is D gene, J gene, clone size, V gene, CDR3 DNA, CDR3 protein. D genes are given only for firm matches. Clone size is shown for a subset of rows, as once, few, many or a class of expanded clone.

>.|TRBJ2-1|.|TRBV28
TGTGCCAGCAGTCTACTAGCATGGCGGGACTCCTACAATGAGCAGTTCTTC
CASSLLAWRDSYNEQFF
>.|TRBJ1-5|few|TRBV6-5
TGTGCCAGCTACCCCAGGGGCGCCAATCAGCCCCAGCATTTT
CASYPRGANQPQHF
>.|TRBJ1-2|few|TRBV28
TGTGCCAGCACGCTCAGGGCTAACTATGGCTACACCTTC
CASTLRANYGYTF
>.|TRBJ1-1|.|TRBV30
TGTGCCTGGCAACAGGGAATGAACACCGAAGCTTTCTTT
CAWQQGMNTEAFF
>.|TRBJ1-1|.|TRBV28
TGTGCCAGCCGTCTAGCATTCACTGAAGCTTTCTTT
CASRLAFTEAFF
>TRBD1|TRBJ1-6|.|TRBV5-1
TGCGCCAGCAGCTCACGCAGGACAGGAGTGGAATCACCCCTCCACTTT
CASSSRRTGVESPLHF
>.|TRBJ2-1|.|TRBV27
TGTGCCAGCAGTTTATTTTTTGGAGACAATGAGCAGTTCTTC
CASSLFFGDNEQFF
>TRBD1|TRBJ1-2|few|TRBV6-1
TGTGCCAGCAGATCGGGACAGGGGAGGGGCTATGGCTACACCTTC
CASRSGQGRGYGYTF
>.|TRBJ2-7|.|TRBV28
TGTGCCACCAACCCTAACGGATGGCTCGAGGGCGAGCAGTACTTC
CATNPNGWLEGEQYF
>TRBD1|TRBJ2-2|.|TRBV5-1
TGCGCCAGCAGCTTGGAGGCAGGGGGCTTGGGATTTTCTACCGGGGAGCTGTTTTTT
CASSLEAGGLGFSTGELFF
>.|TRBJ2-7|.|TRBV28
TGTGCCAGCACCCCCTGGACGGGAGAAACCTACGAGCAGTACTTC
CASTPWTGETYEQYF
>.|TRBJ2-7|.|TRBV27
TGTGCCAGCAGTTTATTGGTGAGTTACGAGCAGTACTTC
CASSLLVSYEQYF
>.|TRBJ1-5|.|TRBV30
TGTGCCTGGAGTGCCCTAAGTGGGAGTCAGCCCCAGCATTTT
CAWSALSGSQPQHF
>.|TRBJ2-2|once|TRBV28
TGTGCCAGCAGTGCCATACCTGAGTTCGGTAACGCGAACACCGGGGAGCTGTTTTTT
CASSAIPEFGNANTGELFF
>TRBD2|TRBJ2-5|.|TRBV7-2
TGTGCCAGCAGCTTCTCCGGGACTAGCGGCCCCGGGACCCAGTACTTC
CASSFSGTSGPGTQYF
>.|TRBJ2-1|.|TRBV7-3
TGTGCCAGCAGCCCCAACCAGACCAGGAAGCAGTTCTTC
CASSPNQTRKQFF
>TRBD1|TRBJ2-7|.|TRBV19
TGTGCCAGTAGTATAGATGGCAGGGGGTCTTTCGAGCAGTACTTC
CASSIDGRGSFEQYF
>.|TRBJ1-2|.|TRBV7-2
TGTGCCAGCAGCCCCTCACTTGAAGAGGGGGTTGGCGGCTACACCTTC
CASSPSLEEGVGGYTF
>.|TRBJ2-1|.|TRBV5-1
TGCGCCAGCAGCGGAGACTACAATGAGCAGTTCTTC
CASSGDYNEQFF
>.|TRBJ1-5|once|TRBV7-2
TGTGCCAGCAGCTTAGTGGGGGCAAGCAATCAGCCCCAGCATTTT
CASSLVGASNQPQHF
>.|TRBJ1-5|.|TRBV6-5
TGTGCCAGCAGATACCGAGGTTCCAATCAGCCCCAGCATTTT
CASRYRGSNQPQHF
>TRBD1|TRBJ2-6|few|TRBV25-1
TGTGCCAGCAGTGATTGGCAGGGGGCCATCTCTGGGGCCAACGTCCTGACTTTC
CASSDWQGAISGANVLTF
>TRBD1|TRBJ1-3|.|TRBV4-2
TGTGCCAGCAGCCAAGAAAGCCCGGGACAGCGATTTTTCTCTGGAAACACCATATATTTT
CASSQESPGQRFFSGNTIYF
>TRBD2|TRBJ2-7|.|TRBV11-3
TGTGCCAGCAGCTTAGGCGGGAGGCCCTACGAGCAGTACTTC
CASSLGGRPYEQYF
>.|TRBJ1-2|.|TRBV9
TGTGCCAGCAGCGTAGCTGAGAATCGGGTCTTCCCCTATGGCTACACCTTC
CASSVAENRVFPYGYTF
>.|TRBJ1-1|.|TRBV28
TGTGCCAGCAGGCCTCCCCCGGGTGGGACTGAAGCTTTCTTT
CASRPPPGGTEAFF
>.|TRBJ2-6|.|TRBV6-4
TGTGCCAGCAGTGACAGGGGCTCTGGGGCCAACGTCCTGACTTTC
CASSDRGSGANVLTF
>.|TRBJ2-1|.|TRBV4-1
TGCGCCAGCAGCCAACTGCTAGTCGGAAACAATGAGCAGTTCTTC
CASSQLLVGNNEQFF
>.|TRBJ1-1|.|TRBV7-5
TGTGCCAGAAGCTTGGGGCGTTCAGCCCTGTTTGCTGAAGCTTTCTTT
CARSLGRSALFAEAFF
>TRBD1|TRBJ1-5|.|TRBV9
TGTGCCAGCAGCGTAGGTACAGGGGCCCTCAATCAGCCCCAGCATTTT
CASSVGTGALNQPQHF
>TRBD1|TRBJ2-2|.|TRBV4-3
TGCGCCAGCAGCCAAGCCCCGGGACAGGGGGCCGGGGAGCTGTTTTTT
CASSQAPGQGAGELFF
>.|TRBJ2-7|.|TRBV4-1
TGCGCCAGCAGCCAAGAGGGTTCCAGGGAACCCTACGAGCAGTACTTC
CASSQEGSREPYEQYF
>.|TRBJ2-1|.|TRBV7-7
TGTGCCAGCAGCTCGACTCTTGGGAATGAGCAGTTCTTC
CASSSTLGNEQFF
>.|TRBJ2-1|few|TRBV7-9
TGTGCCAGCAGCTCCAACTACAATGAGCAGTTCTTC
CASSSNYNEQFF
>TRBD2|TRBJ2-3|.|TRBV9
TGTGCCAGCAGCGAGGGACTAGCGGGAGGGCTAGCGACAGATACGCAGTATTTT
CASSEGLAGGLATDTQYF
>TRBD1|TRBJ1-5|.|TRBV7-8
TGTGCCAGCCGGACAGGGAATCAGCCCCAGCATTTT
CASRTGNQPQHF
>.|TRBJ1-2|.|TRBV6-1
TGTGCCAGCACTCAATCGGGCAGAAGGGGTGGCTACACCTTC
CASTQSGRRGGYTF
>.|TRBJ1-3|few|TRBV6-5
TGTGCCAGCAGTTACTCTCAACTCTCCTCTGGAAACACCATATATTTT
CASSYSQLSSGNTIYF
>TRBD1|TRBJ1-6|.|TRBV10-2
TGCGCCAGCAGGGACCCGGGACAGGGTAACAATTCACCCCTCCACTTT
CASRDPGQGNNSPLHF
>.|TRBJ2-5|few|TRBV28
TGTGCCAGCAGTCCCACGGGGGAGACCCAGTACTTC
CASSPTGETQYF
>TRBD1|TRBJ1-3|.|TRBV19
TGTGCCAGTAGTATGGAGACAGGGGGAACTGGAAACACCATATATTTT
CASSMETGGTGNTIYF
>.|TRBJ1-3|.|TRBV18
TGTGCCAGCTCAGCAGGGGAAAGAAACACCATATATTTT
CASSAGERNTIYF
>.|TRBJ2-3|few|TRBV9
TGTGCCAGCAGCTCAACTTCTTCTAGCACAGATACGCAGTATTTT
CASSSTSSSTDTQYF
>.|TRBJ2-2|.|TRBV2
TGTGCCAGCAGTGTAGGCAGGGGAATAACCGGGGAGCTGTTTTTT
CASSVGRGITGELFF
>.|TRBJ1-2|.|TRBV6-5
TGTGCCAGCAGTTACTCTTCCCAGAACTATGGCTACACCTTC
CASSYSSQNYGYTF
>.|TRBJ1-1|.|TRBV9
TGTGCCAGCAGCGGGAGGGACCTCAACACTGAAGCTTTCTTT
CASSGRDLNTEAFF
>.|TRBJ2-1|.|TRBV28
TGTGCCAGCAGTCTGGACTGGAATGAGCAGTTCTTC
CASSLDWNEQFF
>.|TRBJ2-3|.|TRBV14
TGTGCCAGCAGCCAGTTTACTAGCACAGATACGCAGTATTTT
CASSQFTSTDTQYF
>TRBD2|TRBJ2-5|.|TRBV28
TGTGCCAGCAGTTTCCCTAGCGGGGGCCAAGAGACCCAGTACTTC
CASSFPSGGQETQYF
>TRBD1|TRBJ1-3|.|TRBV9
TGTGCCAGCAGCGCCGGACAGGGCGGAAACACCATATATTTT
CASSAGQGGNTIYF
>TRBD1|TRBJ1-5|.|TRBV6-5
TGTGCCAGCAGTGGACAGGGCAGAAATCAGCCCCAGCATTTT
CASSGQGRNQPQHF
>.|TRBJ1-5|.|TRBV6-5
TGTGCCAGCAGCCCACAGGGTGGGAATCAGCCCCAGCATTTT
CASSPQGGNQPQHF
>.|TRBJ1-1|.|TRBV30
TGTGCCTGGAGTGTTGGAGGGGCGGACACTGAAGCTTTCTTT
CAWSVGGADTEAFF
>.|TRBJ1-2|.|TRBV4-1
TGCGCCAGCAGCTCCACCCTAGCGCGCGGCGGCTACACCTTC
CASSSTLARGGYTF
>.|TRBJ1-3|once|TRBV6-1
TGTGCCAGCAGTGAATGGACTATCTCTGGAAACACCATATATTTT
CASSEWTISGNTIYF
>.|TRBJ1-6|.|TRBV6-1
TGTGCCAGCACCCAACAGGGTTCTAATTCACCCCTCCACTTT
CASTQQGSNSPLHF
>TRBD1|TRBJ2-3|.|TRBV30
TGTGCCTGGAGTAAAGGGACAGGGGGCTTTCTCACAGATACGCAGTATTTT
CAWSKGTGGFLTDTQYF